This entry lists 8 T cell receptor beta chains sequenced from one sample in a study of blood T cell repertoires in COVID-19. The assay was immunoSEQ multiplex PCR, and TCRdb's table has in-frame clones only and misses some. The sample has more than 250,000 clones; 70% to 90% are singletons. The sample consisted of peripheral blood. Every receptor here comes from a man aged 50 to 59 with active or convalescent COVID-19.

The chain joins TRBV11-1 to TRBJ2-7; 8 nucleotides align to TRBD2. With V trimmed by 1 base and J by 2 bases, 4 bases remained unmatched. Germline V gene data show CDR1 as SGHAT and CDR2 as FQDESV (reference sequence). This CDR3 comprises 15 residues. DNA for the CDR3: TGTGCCAGCAGCTTAGGGGCTAGCGGGCCCTACGAGCAGTACTTC. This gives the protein CASSLGASGPYEQYF.

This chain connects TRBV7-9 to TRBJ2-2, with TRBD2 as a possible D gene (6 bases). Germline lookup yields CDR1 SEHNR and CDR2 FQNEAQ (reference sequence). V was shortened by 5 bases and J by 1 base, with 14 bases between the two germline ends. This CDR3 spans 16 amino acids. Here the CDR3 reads CASSPPTGVNTGELFF. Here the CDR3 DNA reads TGTGCCAGCAGCCCCCCAACGGGAGTGAACACCGGGGAGCTGTTTTTT.

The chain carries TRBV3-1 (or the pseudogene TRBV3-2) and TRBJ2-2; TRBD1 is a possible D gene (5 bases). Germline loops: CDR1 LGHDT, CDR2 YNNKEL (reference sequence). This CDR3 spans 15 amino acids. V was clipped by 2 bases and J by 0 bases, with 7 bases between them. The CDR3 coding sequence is TGTGCCAGCAGCCAAAAACAGGCGAACACCGGGGAGCTGTTTTTT. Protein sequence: CASSQKQANTGELFF.

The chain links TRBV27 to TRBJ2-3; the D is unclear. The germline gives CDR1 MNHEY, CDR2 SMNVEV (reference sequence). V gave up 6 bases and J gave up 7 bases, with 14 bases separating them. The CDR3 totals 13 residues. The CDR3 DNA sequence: TGTGCCAGCAGCACAGACATCCTCAATACGCAGTATTTT. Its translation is CASSTDILNTQYF.

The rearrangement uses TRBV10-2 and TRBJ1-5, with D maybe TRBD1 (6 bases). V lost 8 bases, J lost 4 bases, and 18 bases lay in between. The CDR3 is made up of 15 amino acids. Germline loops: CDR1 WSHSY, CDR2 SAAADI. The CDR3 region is CASSAQGGGNQPQHF. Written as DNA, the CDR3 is TGCGCCAGCTCTGCACAGGGTGGAGGAAATCAGCCCCAGCATTTT.

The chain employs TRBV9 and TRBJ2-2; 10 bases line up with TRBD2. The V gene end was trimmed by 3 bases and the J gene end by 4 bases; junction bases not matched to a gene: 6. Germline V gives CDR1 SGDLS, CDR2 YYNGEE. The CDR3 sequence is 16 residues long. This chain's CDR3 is CASSGRLAGSTGELFF. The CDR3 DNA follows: TGTGCCAGCAGCGGGCGACTAGCGGGTTCCACCGGGGAGCTGTTTTTT.

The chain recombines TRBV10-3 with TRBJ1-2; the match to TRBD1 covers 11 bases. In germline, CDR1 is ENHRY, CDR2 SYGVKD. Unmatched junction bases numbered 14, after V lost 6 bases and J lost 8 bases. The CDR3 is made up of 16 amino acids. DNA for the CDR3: TGTGCCATCAGCAACGGACAGGGGGCGAAGTCTCGGGGCTACACCTTC. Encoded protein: CAISNGQGAKSRGYTF.

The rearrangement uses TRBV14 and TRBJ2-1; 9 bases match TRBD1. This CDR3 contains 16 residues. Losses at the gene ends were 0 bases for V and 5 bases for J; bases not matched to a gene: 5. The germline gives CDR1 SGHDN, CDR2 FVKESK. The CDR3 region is CASSQELRTGDNEQFF. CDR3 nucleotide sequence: TGTGCCAGCAGCCAAGAGTTAAGGACAGGGGACAATGAGCAGTTCTTC.